The sequence of this T cell receptor (beta chain) was determined in a study of beta chain features in type 1 diabetes. Germline loops: CDR1 SEHNR, CDR2 FQNEAQ (reference sequence). The CDR3 spans 15 residues. Trimming at V came to 5 bases and at J to 4 bases, leaving 8 bases not matched to a gene. In regard to this clone: Its antigen is not known.

Expressed TCRB transcripts were sequenced because the isolated RNA had all been reverse transcribed beforehand. Sequencing used immunoSEQ multiplex PCR; TCRdb keeps in-frame clones, though not all of them. The table records around 430,000 clones, roughly 31% of them present only once. Study-level findings and limits: Across patients, naive, central memory and Treg TCRB repertoires exhibited apparently greater similarity than was observed across healthy donors. Shortening of TCRB CDR3s, moderate but significant, appeared in all four CD4+ subsets of Type 1 diabetes patients.

The clonotype originates from a man aged 18 to 35 in good health. This chain links TRBV7-9 with TRBJ1-1; 9 bases map to TRBD1. The sample was naive CD4+ T cells from blood. The CDR3 sequence is CASSEGQGGSTEAFF. CDR3 in DNA: TGTGCCAGCAGCGAGGGACAGGGTGGGTCCACTGAAGCTTTCTTT.